The clone carrying this T cell receptor (beta chain) has ten or more counts. Its target is unknown. This specimen belongs to a study of response to subunit inactivated influenza vaccine. The V gene's germline CDR1 is DFQATT and CDR2 SNEGSKA (reference sequence). With V trimmed by 2 bases and J by 3 bases, 0 bases remained unmatched. The CDR3 extends over 13 amino acids. General study findings and limits: Authors suggested each seasonal influenza vaccination recruits few new T cells.

TCRdb re-derived calls from the RT-PCR reads in MiXCR, one entry per CDR3 protein. Of a few hundred thousand distinct CDR3 sequences in the sample, 7.2% were seen once. The source is a man between 50 and 70 years old who received an inactivated influenza vaccine. The sequencing here drew on PBMCs from blood, taken 23 to 25 months after vaccination. This chain joins TRBV20-1 and TRBJ2-3; 9 bases map to TRBD2. The chain's CDR3 is CSARLAGTDTQYF. The CDR3, as DNA: TGCAGTGCTAGACTAGCGGGAACAGATACGCAGTATTTT.